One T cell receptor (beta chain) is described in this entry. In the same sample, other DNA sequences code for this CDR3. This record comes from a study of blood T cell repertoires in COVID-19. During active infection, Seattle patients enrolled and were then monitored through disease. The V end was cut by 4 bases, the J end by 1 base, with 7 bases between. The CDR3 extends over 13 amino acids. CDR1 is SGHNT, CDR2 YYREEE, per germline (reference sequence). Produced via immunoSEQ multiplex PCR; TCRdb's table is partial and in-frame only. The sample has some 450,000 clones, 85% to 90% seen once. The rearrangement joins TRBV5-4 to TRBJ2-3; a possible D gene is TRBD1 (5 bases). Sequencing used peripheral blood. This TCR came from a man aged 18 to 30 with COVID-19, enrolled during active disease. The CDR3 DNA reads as TGTGCCAGCAGCCTAGGGGGCACAGATACGCAGTATTTT. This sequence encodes CASSLGGTDTQYF. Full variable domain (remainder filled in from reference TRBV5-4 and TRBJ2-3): ETGVTQSPTHLIKTRGQQVTLRCSSQSGHNTVSWYQQALGQGPQFIFQYYREEENGRGNFPPRFSGLQFPNYSSELNVNALELDDSALYLCASSLGGTDTQYFGPGTRLTVL.